The clone carrying this T cell receptor beta chain was counted ten times or more. What it recognizes is unknown. The sample originates from a study of regulatory T cells in long-lasting Graves disease. Study results and caveats: Persistent disease samples used TRBV28, TRBJ1-2 and TRBJ2-5 preferentially. Persistent patients shared more public clonotypes (around 2,500) than new patients (approximately 1,000).

Construction of TCR beta libraries relied on iRepertoire HTBI primers and on Arm-PCR targeting CDR3 regions. MiXCR, run by TCRdb on the multiplex PCR reads, gives a single entry per CDR3 protein. The sample includes about 400,000 distinct CDR3 sequences, around 21% of them seen just once. Time point specified: persistent/refractory GD, antithyroid drugs over 5 years with positive TRAb. After RNA was extracted from PBMCs, the TCR library was made from it. Graves' disease diagnoses used American Thyroid Association guidelines. Enrollment of patients was through an endocrinology department in Xi'an, China. The CDR3 has 14 amino acids. Germline CDR1 reads MNHEY; CDR2 reads SVGAGI. V shed 4 bases, J shed 7 bases, and the junction held 9 bases outside the gene matches.

Source: peripheral blood mononuclear cells (PBMCs), taken when the disease was refractory, from a patient treated with antithyroid drugs. The gene calls are TRBV6-5 and TRBJ1-2; 7 nucleotides agree with TRBD1. This clonotype was obtained from a female donor with Graves disease. CDR3 region: CASSWGTVPGGYTF. As DNA, the CDR3 is TGTGCCAGCAGTTGGGGGACAGTCCCCGGTGGCTACACCTTC.